This T cell receptor (beta chain) comes out of a study of cytomegalovirus exposure and HLA in healthy donors. Researchers ran the PCR with 60 Vbeta and 13 Jbeta primers. Assay: immunoSEQ multiplex PCR; the TCRdb copy retains only in-frame clones and omits some. The sample shows 150,000 to 200,000 clones, roughly 71% of them seen only once. V was shortened by 0 bases and J by 0 bases, with 9 bases between the two germline ends. Germline assignment: CDR1 SGHNT and CDR2 YYREEE (reference sequence). The length of the CDR3 is 15 residues. Notes on the study in general: Most TCR beta V segments were productive about 87% or about 30% of the time in an earlier analysis. Common viral pathogens were later found to be apparently linked to several of the most significant clusters. In a later analysis, a genetic analysis reported fewer productive-TCR N-insertions in an Asian-associated ancestry cluster than the cohort average.

A note on this clone: Its antigen is not identified.

Sequences were obtained from PBMCs. The sequence came from a woman between 45 and 65 years old in good health and CMV-seropositive. The rearrangement joins TRBV5-4 to TRBJ2-5, with D unresolved. CDR3 region: CASSLGASDQETQYF. CDR3 nucleotides: TGTGCCAGCAGCTTGGGGGCCTCGGACCAAGAGACCCAGTACTTC. The full variable domain, in which reference TRBV5-4 and TRBJ2-5 provide the parts outside the CDR3, is ETGVTQSPTHLIKTRGQQVTLRCSSQSGHNTVSWYQQALGQGPQFIFQYYREEENGRGNFPPRFSGLQFPNYSSELNVNALELDDSALYLCASSLGASDQETQYFGPGTRLLVL.